The clone carrying this T cell receptor (beta chain) was seen once. The data are from a study of blood T cell repertoires in COVID-19. Study-wide background: Specimens from acute and convalescent COVID-19 originated in the United States, Italy and Spain. T cells, B-cell-depleted T cells, or PBMCs provided the cDNA or gDNA that served as material.

In the original analysis: Estimation of nucleated cell counts was performed using reference gene primer amplification. The data were produced by immunoSEQ multiplex PCR, yet TCRdb's version contains in-frame clones alone and is incomplete. V, J and clone size are taken as reported in that table, and D and trimming were inferred from the DNA itself. The sample records 95,000 to 120,000 clones, about three quarters being singletons. The germline V gene has CDR1 MDHEN and CDR2 SYDVKM. V dropped 1 base and J dropped 8; count of bases not matched to a gene: 7. This CDR3 is 15 amino acids long. The origin of this receptor is a woman in her forties with acute or convalescent COVID-19. This chain links TRBV28 with TRBJ1-2, with 10 bases identical to TRBD1. The source material was peripheral blood. In nucleotides, the CDR3 is TGTGCCAGCAGTTTATCCGACAGGGGGCTAGGGGGCTACACCTTC. The encoded protein is CASSLSDRGLGGYTF.